Listed below are T cell receptor beta chains from one sample, sequenced in a study of human T cells and chemical hapten exposure. TCRdb ran MiXCR on the RACE reads and lists one entry per CDR3 protein. The data contain about 110,000 distinct CDR3 sequences, roughly 12% of them singletons. The material sequenced was whole blood, taken in connection with sensitization to the hapten diphenylcyclopropenone (DPC). The source is a woman in her 50s with alopecia areata. Some clones in this sample may be carry-over from other donors' samples. Each CDR3 is given with its conserved first and last residue. A D gene is named only where the DNA matches it firmly. Clone size, where shown, is once, few, many, or a class for clones that have expanded.

v_call	d_call	clone_size	j_call	cdr3_nt	cdr3_aa
TRBV11-2	-	few	TRBJ2-7	TGTGCCAGCAGCTATTCAAGGGACTCCTACGAGCAGTACTTC	CASSYSRDSYEQYF
TRBV7-9	-	-	TRBJ2-2	TGTGCCAGCAGCTTAGCCCGAGGCAGAGCCGGGGCCGGGGAGCTGTTTTTT	CASSLARGRAGAGELFF
TRBV7-9	TRBD2	-	TRBJ2-7	TGTGCCAGCAGCTCGACTAGCGGGACCTACGAGCAGTACTTC	CASSSTSGTYEQYF
TRBV20-1	TRBD2	-	TRBJ2-5	TGCAGTGCCCCACTGGGCGGGGGGCAGGAGACCCAGTACTTC	CSAPLGGGQETQYF
TRBV18	TRBD2	few	TRBJ2-5	TGTGCCAGCTCACCGAAGGGACTAGCGGTACAAGAGACCCAGTACTTC	CASSPKGLAVQETQYF
TRBV7-9	-	-	TRBJ2-3	TGTGCCAGCAGCTTTAAGGCCACCTCAACGCAGTATTTT	CASSFKATSTQYF
TRBV29-1	TRBD2	many	TRBJ2-3	TGCAGCGGGAAGGCGGGAGAAGGTCGTGCAGATACGCAGTATTTT	CSGKAGEGRADTQYF
TRBV6-2/TRBV6-3	TRBD2	many	TRBJ2-3	TGTGCCAGCAGTCTCGGACTAGGCACAGATACGCAGTATTTT	CASSLGLGTDTQYF
TRBV28	-	few	TRBJ2-7	TGTGCCAGCAGTCCCGGATGGAACTCCTACGAGCAGTACTTC	CASSPGWNSYEQYF
TRBV6-5	-	many	TRBJ2-7	TGTGCCAGCAAGCACCAGGCGCCTGGGGCCTACGAGCAGTACTTC	CASKHQAPGAYEQYF
TRBV5-6	-	-	TRBJ1-1	TGTGCCAGCCCCCTAGGGACCTTACCCGTTGGGGGCACTGAAGCTTTCTTT	CASPLGTLPVGGTEAFF
TRBV20-1	-	few	TRBJ2-4	TGCAGTGCTAGAGGGGGAAGGTTTATTTTGGACATTCAGTACTTC	CSARGGRFILDIQYF
TRBV28	-	few	TRBJ2-7	TGTGCCAGCAGACGTTATTACGAGCAGTACTTC	CASRRYYEQYF
TRBV6-5	TRBD2	-	TRBJ2-7	TGTGCCAGCAGTTACCGCGGGGGGGAGGGTTACGAGCAGTACTTC	CASSYRGGEGYEQYF
TRBV7-2	-	many	TRBJ1-2	TGTGCCAGCAGCGTCCAGACCGGGCAACCCCTCTATGGCTACACCTTC	CASSVQTGQPLYGYTF
TRBV2	-	-	TRBJ1-6	TGTGCCAGCAGTAATCTACCCCTGACAGGCCCCATGATGGTATCACCCCTCCACTTT	CASSNLPLTGPMMVSPLHF
TRBV7-6	-	-	TRBJ1-3	TGTGCCAGCAGCCCCTTTTCTGGAAACACCATATATTTT	CASSPFSGNTIYF
TRBV28	-	few	TRBJ1-2	TGTGCCAGCAGTCCCCGGGGAAGGGGGGCTATCTATGGCTACACCTTC	CASSPRGRGAIYGYTF
TRBV7-9	-	few	TRBJ1-1	TGTGCCAGCAGCTCCGAAAGAGTGGGAGCTGAAGCTTTCTTT	CASSSERVGAEAFF
TRBV5-1	TRBD1	few	TRBJ1-4	TGCGCCAGCAGCACTTCGACAGGGGGTGGTGAAAAACTGTTTTTT	CASSTSTGGGEKLFF
TRBV20-1	TRBD2	-	TRBJ2-1	TGCAGTGCTAGAGTGACTAGCGGGAGTAGGGGTGAGCAGTTCTTC	CSARVTSGSRGEQFF
TRBV29-1	-	-	TRBJ2-3	TGCAGCGTTAACAGGGATGGGGCAACAGATACGCAGTATTTT	CSVNRDGATDTQYF
TRBV12-3/TRBV12-4	TRBD1	few	TRBJ2-7	TGTGCCAGCAGTGGGACAGTTTACGAGCAGTACTTC	CASSGTVYEQYF
TRBV28	TRBD1	few	TRBJ1-2	TGTGCCAGCATTCGGGACAGGGCTAACTATGGCTACACCTTC	CASIRDRANYGYTF
TRBV3-1	-	few	TRBJ2-3	TGTGCCAGCAGCCAAGAATGGGCAGGGGCCCTCTCAGAAGATACGCAGTATTTT	CASSQEWAGALSEDTQYF
TRBV11-2	TRBD2	-	TRBJ2-5	TGTGCCAGCAGCTTAGCGGTCACTAGCGGGAGAGGGATGGAGACCCAGTACTTC	CASSLAVTSGRGMETQYF
TRBV27	-	few	TRBJ2-7	TGTGCCAGCGCCCCGGGGACCCTGGTCATGGGGGGGCAGTACTTC	CASAPGTLVMGGQYF
TRBV6-5	-	few	TRBJ1-1	TGTGCCAGCAGTTACAGGGAAGGGATGACTGAAGCTTTCTTT	CASSYREGMTEAFF
TRBV19	-	few	TRBJ1-5	TGTGCCAGTAGTCTTACCAGGATCATCTCTCATCAGCCCCAGCATTTT	CASSLTRIISHQPQHF
TRBV4-3	TRBD1	few	TRBJ1-2	TGCGCCAGCAGCCAGGCCGGACAGGGGGCTTATGGCTACACCTTC	CASSQAGQGAYGYTF
TRBV3-1	TRBD2	-	TRBJ2-1	TGTGCCAGCAGCCAAGATCGACTAGCGGGCGTCTACAATGAGCAGTTCTTC	CASSQDRLAGVYNEQFF
TRBV5-1	-	many	TRBJ1-2	TGCGCCAGCAGCTTGACTTCCAATAGGGAGAACTATGGCTACACCTTC	CASSLTSNRENYGYTF
TRBV7-2	-	few	TRBJ2-5	TGTGCCAGCAGCTTGGGGCAGGGATACGAGACCCAGTACTTC	CASSLGQGYETQYF
TRBV7-2	-	-	TRBJ2-1	TGTGCCAGCAGCTTAGAGGCGGGGAAGAATGAGCAGTTCTTC	CASSLEAGKNEQFF
TRBV7-9	-	few	TRBJ2-3	TGTGCCAGCAGAAAGGAACAGGGAAGCGCAGATACGCAGTATTTT	CASRKEQGSADTQYF
TRBV5-5	-	few	TRBJ2-3	TGTGCCAGCAGCTTGATGTTCTCAGATACGCAGTATTTT	CASSLMFSDTQYF
TRBV23-1	TRBD1	-	TRBJ2-1	TGCGCCAGCAGTCACGAATCCGGGACAGGCTCTTACAATGAGCAGTTCTTC	CASSHESGTGSYNEQFF
TRBV29-1	-	-	TRBJ2-3	TGCAGCGCTAACAGGGATAGCACAGATACGCAGTATTTT	CSANRDSTDTQYF
TRBV5-1	TRBD1	many	TRBJ2-7	TGCGCCAGCAGCTTGCTGACAGGGTTGGTCTACGAGCAGTACTTC	CASSLLTGLVYEQYF
TRBV6-6	-	many	TRBJ2-2	TGTGCCAGCAGCGGTCAGAAGACTTCGAACACCGGGGAGCTGTTTTTT	CASSGQKTSNTGELFF
TRBV27	-	-	TRBJ1-2	TGTGCCAGCTCGGGGACCTATGGCTACACCTTC	CASSGTYGYTF
TRBV7-9	-	-	TRBJ2-7	TGTGCCAGCAGCCCGACAGATCGCGAGCAGTACTTC	CASSPTDREQYF
TRBV29-1	TRBD1	many	TRBJ2-5	TGCAGCGTCAACAGGGGGCGGGAGACCCAGTACTTC	CSVNRGRETQYF
TRBV6-5	-	-	TRBJ2-1	TGTGCCAGCAGACCCAGAAACGACAATGAGCAGTTCTTC	CASRPRNDNEQFF
TRBV12-5	TRBD1	many	TRBJ1-1	TGTGCTAGTGGCACCCATACAGGGGTGAACACTGAAGCTTTCTTT	CASGTHTGVNTEAFF
TRBV12-3/TRBV12-4	TRBD1	few	TRBJ2-7	TGTGCCAGCAGTTCCGAGGGTGGGACAGGGTACTACGAGCAGTACTTC	CASSSEGGTGYYEQYF
TRBV28	TRBD1	many	TRBJ1-2	TGTGCCAGCAGTTTTATACCGGGACAGGGGAGCGGCTACACCTTC	CASSFIPGQGSGYTF
TRBV18	-	-	TRBJ2-3	TGTGCCAGCTCTCCAGGGGTCAGCTCAGATACGCAGTATTTT	CASSPGVSSDTQYF
TRBV3-1	TRBD1	many	TRBJ2-7	TGTGCCAGCAGGGGGACAGGGATGGCCTACGAGCAGTACTTC	CASRGTGMAYEQYF
TRBV12-2	-	few	TRBJ2-3	TGTGCAAGTCGCCCGATAGGGGATACGCAGTATTTT	CASRPIGDTQYF
TRBV9	-	few	TRBJ2-1	TGTGCCAGCAGCGTACATGGGGGCAATGAGCAGTTCTTC	CASSVHGGNEQFF
TRBV3-1	-	few	TRBJ1-1	TGTGCCAGCAGGGCTTGGGTGAACACTGAAGCTTTCTTT	CASRAWVNTEAFF
TRBV29-1	TRBD1	few	TRBJ1-2	TGCAGCGTTGACGCGGGACAGGGCTATGGCTACACCTTC	CSVDAGQGYGYTF
TRBV5-1	-	few	TRBJ2-3	TGCGCCAGCAGCTTGGATGGAGATACGCAGTATTTT	CASSLDGDTQYF
TRBV7-2	TRBD2	-	TRBJ2-3	TGTGCCAGCAGCTCCCTGACTAGCGGGGACACAGATACGCAGTATTTT	CASSSLTSGDTDTQYF
TRBV24-1	-	few	TRBJ2-3	TGTGCCACCAGTCTGGCCGGCGGAGATACGCAGTATTTT	CATSLAGGDTQYF
TRBV14	-	many	TRBJ2-1	TGTGCCAGCAGCCACATTCGACAGGTTGAAAATGAGCAGTTCTTC	CASSHIRQVENEQFF